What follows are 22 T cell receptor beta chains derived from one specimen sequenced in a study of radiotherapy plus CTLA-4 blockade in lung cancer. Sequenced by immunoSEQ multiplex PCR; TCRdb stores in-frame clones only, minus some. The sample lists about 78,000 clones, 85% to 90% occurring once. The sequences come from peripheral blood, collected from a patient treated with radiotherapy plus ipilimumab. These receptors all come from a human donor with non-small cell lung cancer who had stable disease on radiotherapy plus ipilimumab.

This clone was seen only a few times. The CDR3 is CAWRRGPGTDTQYF. CDR3 DNA sequence: TGTGCCTGGAGAAGAGGGCCTGGCACAGATACGCAGTATTTT. This chain links TRBV30 with TRBJ2-3, with D perhaps TRBD2 (5 bases). The CDR3 is 14 residues long. The V end was cut by 3 bases, the J end by 1 base, with 11 bases between. In germline, CDR1 is GTSNPN, CDR2 SVGIG (reference sequence).

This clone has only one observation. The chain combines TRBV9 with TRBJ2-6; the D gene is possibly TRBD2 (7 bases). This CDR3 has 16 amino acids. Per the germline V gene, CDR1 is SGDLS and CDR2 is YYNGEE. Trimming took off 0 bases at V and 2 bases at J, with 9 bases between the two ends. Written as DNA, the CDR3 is TGTGCCAGCAGCGTAGCGGGGGGCACTGGGGCCAACGTCCTGACTTTC. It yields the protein CASSVAGGTGANVLTF.

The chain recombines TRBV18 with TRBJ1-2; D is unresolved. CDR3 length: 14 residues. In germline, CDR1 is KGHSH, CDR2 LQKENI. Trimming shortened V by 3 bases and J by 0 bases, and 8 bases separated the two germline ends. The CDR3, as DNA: TGTGCCAGCTCACCGACGGGAGCTAACTATGGCTACACCTTC. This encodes CASSPTGANYGYTF.

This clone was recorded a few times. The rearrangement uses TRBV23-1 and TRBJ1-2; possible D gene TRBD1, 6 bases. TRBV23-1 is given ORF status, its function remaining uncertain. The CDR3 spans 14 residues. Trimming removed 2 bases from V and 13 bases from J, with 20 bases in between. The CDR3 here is CASSQPHRTVEATF. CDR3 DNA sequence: TGCGCCAGCAGTCAACCTCATAGGACAGTGGAGGCCACCTTC.

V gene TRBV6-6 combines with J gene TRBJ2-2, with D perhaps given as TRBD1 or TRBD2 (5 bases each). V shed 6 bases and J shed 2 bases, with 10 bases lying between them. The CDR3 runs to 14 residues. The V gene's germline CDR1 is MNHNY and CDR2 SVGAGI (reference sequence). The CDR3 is CASRGDGNTGELFF. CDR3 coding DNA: TGTGCCAGCAGGGGGGACGGTAACACCGGGGAGCTGTTTTTT.

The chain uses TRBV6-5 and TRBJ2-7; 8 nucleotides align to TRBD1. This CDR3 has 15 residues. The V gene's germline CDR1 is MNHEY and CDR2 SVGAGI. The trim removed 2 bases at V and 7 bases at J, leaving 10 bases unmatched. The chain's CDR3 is CASSYAGQGNLEQYF. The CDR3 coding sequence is TGTGCCAGCAGTTACGCCGGACAGGGAAACCTGGAGCAGTACTTC.

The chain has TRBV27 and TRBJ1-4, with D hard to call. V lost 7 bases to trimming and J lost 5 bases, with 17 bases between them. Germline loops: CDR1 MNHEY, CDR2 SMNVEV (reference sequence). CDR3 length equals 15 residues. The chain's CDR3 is CASTPRPHRNEKLFF. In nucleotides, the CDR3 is TGTGCCAGCACTCCAAGGCCGCACAGAAATGAAAAACTGTTTTTT. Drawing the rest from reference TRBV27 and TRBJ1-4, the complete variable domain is EAQVTQNPRYLITVTGKKLTVTCSQNMNHEYMSWYRQDPGLGLRQIYYSMNVEVTDKGDVPEGYKVSRKEKRNFPLILESPSPNQTSLYFCASTPRPHRNEKLFFGSGTQLSVL.

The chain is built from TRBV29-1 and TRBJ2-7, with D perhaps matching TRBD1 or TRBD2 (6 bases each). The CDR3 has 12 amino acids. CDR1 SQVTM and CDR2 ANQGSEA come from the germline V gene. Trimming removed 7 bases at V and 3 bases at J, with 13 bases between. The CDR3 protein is CSAKEGDYEQYF. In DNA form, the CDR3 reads TGCAGCGCGAAGGAGGGGGACTACGAGCAGTACTTC.

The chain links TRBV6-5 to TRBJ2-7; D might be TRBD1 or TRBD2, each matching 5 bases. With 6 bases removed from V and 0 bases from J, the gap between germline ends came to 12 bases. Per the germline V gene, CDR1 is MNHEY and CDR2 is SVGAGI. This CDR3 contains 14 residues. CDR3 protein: CASRGTGSSYEQYF. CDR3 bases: TGTGCCAGCAGAGGGACGGGGAGCTCCTACGAGCAGTACTTC.

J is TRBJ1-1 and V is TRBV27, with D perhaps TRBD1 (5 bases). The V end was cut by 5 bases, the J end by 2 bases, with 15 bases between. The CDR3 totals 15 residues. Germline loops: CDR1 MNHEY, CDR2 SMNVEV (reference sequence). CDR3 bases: TGTGCCAGCAGTCCATGGGCGGGACGAAACACTGAAGCTTTCTTT. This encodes CASSPWAGRNTEAFF.

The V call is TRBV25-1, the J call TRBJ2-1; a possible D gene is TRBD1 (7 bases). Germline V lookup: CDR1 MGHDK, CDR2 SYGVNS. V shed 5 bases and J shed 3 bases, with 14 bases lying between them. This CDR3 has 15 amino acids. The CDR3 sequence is CASSHAGQFYNEQFF. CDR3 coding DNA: TGTGCCAGCAGTCACGCGGGACAGTTCTACAATGAGCAGTTCTTC.

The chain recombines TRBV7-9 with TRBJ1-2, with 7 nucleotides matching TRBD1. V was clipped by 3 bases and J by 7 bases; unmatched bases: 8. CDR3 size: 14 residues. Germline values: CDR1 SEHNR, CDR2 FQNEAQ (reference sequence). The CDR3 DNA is TGTGCCAGCAGCTTGGGCAGGGGGTTACTTGGCTACACCTTC. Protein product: CASSLGRGLLGYTF.

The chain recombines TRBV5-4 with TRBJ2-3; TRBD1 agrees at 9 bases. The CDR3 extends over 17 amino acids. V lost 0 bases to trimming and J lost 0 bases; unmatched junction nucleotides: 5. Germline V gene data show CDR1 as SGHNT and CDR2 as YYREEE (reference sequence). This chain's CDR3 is CASSLAMTGGSTDTQYF. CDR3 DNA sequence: TGTGCCAGCAGCTTGGCTATGACAGGGGGAAGCACAGATACGCAGTATTTT.

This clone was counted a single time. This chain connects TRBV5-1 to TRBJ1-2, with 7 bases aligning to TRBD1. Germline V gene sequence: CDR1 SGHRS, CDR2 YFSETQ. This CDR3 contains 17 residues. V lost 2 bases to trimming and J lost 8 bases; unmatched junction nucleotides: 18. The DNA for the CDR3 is TGCGCCAGCAGCTTCGGGGACCCTACAGGGGCCCTCGGAGGCTACACCTTC. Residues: CASSFGDPTGALGGYTF.

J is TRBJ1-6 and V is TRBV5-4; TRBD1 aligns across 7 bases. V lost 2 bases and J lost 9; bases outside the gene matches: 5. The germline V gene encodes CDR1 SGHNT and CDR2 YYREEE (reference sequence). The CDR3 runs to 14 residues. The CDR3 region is CASSLQGFSSPLHF. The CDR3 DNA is TGTGCCAGCAGCTTACAGGGGTTTAGTTCACCCCTCCACTTT.

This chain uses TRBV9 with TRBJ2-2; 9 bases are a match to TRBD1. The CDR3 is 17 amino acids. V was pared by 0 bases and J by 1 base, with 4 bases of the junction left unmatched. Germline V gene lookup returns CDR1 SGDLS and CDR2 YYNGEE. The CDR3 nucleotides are TGTGCCAGCAGCGTAGGGACAGGGGCGATGAACACCGGGGAGCTGTTTTTT. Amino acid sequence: CASSVGTGAMNTGELFF. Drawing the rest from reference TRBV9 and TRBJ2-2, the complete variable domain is DSGVTQTPKHLITATGQRVTLRCSPRSGDLSVYWYQQSLDQGLQFLIQYYNGEERAKGNILERFSAQQFPDLHSELNLSSLELGDSALYFCASSVGTGAMNTGELFFGEGSRLTVL.

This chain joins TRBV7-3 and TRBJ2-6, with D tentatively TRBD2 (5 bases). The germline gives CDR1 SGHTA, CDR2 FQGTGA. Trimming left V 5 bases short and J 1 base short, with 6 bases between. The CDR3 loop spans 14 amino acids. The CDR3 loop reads CASSRGSGANVLTF. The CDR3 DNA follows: TGTGCCAGCAGCCGGGGATCTGGGGCCAACGTCCTGACTTTC.

Here the CDR3 reads CASSLGISNQPQHF. In DNA, the CDR3 is TGTGCCAGCAGTCTGGGGATTAGCAATCAGCCCCAGCATTTT. V usage is TRBV2 and J usage is TRBJ1-5; D ambiguous. The CDR3 is made up of 14 amino acids. The V end was cut by 5 bases, the J end by 0 bases, with 8 bases between. Germline V gene data show CDR1 as SNHLY and CDR2 as FYNNEI.

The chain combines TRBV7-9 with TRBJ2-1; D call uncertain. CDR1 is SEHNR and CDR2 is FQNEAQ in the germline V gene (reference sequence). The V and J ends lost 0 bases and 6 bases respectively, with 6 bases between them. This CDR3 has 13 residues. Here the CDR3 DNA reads TGTGCCAGCAGCTTAGCGAGGCGCAATGAGCAGTTCTTC. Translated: CASSLARRNEQFF. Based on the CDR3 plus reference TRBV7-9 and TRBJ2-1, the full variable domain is DTGVSQNPRHKITKRGQNVTFRCDPISEHNRLYWYRQTLGQGPEFLTYFQNEAQLEKSRLLSDRFSAERPKGSFSTLEIQRTEQGDSAMYLCASSLARRNEQFFGPGTRLTVL.

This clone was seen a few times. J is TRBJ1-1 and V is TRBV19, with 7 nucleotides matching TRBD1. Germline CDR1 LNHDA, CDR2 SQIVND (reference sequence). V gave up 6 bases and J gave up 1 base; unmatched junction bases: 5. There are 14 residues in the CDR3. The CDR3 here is CASSHRGGNTEAFF. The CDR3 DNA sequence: TGTGCCAGTAGCCACAGGGGAGGGAACACTGAAGCTTTCTTT. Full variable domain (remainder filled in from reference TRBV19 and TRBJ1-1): DGGITQSPKYLFRKEGQNVTLSCEQNLNHDAMYWYRQDPGQGLRLIYYSQIVNDFQKGDIAEGYSVSREKKESFPLTVTSAQKNPTAFYLCASSHRGGNTEAFFGQGTRLTVV.

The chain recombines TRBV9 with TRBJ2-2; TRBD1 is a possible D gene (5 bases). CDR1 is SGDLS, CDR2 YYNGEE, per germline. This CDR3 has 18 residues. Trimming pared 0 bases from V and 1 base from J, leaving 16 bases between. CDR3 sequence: CASSVATGSLGNTGELFF. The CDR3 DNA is TGTGCCAGCAGCGTAGCTACAGGATCCCTCGGGAACACCGGGGAGCTGTTTTTT. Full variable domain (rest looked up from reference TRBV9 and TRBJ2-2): DSGVTQTPKHLITATGQRVTLRCSPRSGDLSVYWYQQSLDQGLQFLIQYYNGEERAKGNILERFSAQQFPDLHSELNLSSLELGDSALYFCASSVATGSLGNTGELFFGEGSRLTVL.

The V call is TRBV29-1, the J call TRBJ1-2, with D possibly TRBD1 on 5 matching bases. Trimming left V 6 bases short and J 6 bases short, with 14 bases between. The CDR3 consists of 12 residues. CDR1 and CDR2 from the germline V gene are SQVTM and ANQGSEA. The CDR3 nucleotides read TGCAGCGTCCGTAGGGGTAGCCATGGCTACACCTTC. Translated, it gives CSVRRGSHGYTF.